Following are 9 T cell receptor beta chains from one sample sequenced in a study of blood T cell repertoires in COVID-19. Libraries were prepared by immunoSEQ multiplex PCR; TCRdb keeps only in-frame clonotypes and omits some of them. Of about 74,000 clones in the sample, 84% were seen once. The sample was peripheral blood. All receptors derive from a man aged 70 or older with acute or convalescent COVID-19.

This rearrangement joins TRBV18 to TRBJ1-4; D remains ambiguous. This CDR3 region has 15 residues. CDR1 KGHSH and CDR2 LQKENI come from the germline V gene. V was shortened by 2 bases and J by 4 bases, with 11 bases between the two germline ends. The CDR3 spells CASSPVTAGNEKLFF. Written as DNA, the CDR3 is TGTGCCAGCTCACCAGTCACAGCGGGTAATGAAAAACTGTTTTTT.

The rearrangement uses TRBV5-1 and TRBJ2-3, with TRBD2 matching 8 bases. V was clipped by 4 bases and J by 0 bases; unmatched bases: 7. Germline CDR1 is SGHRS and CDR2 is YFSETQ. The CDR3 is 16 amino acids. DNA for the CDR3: TGCGCCAGCAGCCCCCGATCTAGCGGGAGCACAGATACGCAGTATTTT. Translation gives CASSPRSSGSTDTQYF.

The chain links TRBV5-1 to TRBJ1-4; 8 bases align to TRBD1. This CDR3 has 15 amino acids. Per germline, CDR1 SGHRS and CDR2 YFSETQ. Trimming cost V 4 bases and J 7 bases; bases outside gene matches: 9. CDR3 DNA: TGCGCCAGCAGCGGTGGGACAGGAGGAAGTGAAAAACTGTTTTTT. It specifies CASSGGTGGSEKLFF.

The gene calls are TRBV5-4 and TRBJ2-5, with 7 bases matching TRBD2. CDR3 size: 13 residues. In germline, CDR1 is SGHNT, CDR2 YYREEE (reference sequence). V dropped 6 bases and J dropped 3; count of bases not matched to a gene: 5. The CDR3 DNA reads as TGTGCCAGCACCCTGGGAGGGGAAGAGACCCAGTACTTC. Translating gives CASTLGGEETQYF.

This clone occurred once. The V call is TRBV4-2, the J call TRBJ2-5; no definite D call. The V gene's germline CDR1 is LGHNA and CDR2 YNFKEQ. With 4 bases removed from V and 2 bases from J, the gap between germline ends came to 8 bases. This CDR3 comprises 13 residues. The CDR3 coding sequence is TGTGCCAGCAGCCCTCGCCAGCAAGAGACCCAGTACTTC. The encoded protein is CASSPRQQETQYF.

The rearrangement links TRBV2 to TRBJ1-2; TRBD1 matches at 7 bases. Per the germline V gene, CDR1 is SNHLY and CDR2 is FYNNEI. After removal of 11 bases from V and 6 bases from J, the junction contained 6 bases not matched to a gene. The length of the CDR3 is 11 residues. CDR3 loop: CADRQGDGYTF. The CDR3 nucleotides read TGTGCCGACAGGCAGGGGGATGGCTACACCTTC.

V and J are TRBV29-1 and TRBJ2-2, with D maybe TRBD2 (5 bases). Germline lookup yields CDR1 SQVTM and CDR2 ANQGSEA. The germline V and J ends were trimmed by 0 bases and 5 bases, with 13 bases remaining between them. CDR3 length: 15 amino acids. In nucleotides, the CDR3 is TGCAGCGTTGAAGATGATGCGCGGGCGACCGGGGAGCTGTTTTTT. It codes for CSVEDDARATGELFF.

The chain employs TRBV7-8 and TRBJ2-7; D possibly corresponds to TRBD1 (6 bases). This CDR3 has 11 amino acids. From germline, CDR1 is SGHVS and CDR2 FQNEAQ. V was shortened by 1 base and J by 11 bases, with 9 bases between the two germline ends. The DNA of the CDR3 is TGTGCCAGCAGCTTAGGCCGGGACAAGTACTTC. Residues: CASSLGRDKYF. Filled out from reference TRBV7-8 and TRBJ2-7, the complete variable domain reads GAGVSQSPRYKVAKRGQDVALRCDPISGHVSLFWYQQALGQGPEFLTYFQNEAQLDKSGLPSDRFFAERPEGSVSTLKIQRTQQEDSAVYLCASSLGRDKYFGPGTRLTVT.

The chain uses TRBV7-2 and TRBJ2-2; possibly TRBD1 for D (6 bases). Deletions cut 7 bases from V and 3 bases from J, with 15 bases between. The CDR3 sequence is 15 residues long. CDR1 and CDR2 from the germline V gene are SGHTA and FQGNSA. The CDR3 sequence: CASKGGQVDTGELFF. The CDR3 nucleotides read TGTGCCAGCAAAGGGGGACAAGTAGACACCGGGGAGCTGTTTTTT.